This T cell receptor beta chain was profiled in a study of T cell responses to AZD1222 COVID-19 vaccine. The method was immunoSEQ multiplex PCR; TCRdb's version includes in-frame clones alone and lacks a portion of them. The sample holds about 120,000 clones, around nine tenths seen once. Study-level results: Scientists sampled the repertoires only once the peak T cell response had passed.

Germline values: CDR1 MNHEY, CDR2 SMNVEV (reference sequence). Trimming cost V 5 bases and J 0 bases; bases outside gene matches: 13. There are 17 residues in the CDR3. As concerns this clone: What it binds is unknown.

The sequences come from peripheral blood, collected on day 0 of AZD1222 vaccination. The rearrangement uses TRBV27 and TRBJ2-7; 7 nucleotides align to TRBD1. The sequence derives from an adult in good health. This CDR3 reads CASSLIQTGSNSYEQYF. CDR3 DNA sequence: TGTGCCAGCAGTCTGATACAGACAGGGTCAAACTCCTACGAGCAGTACTTC.